This TCR beta chain was sequenced during a study of T-cell reconstitution after alpha-beta-depleted transplantation in children. Germline V CDR1 and CDR2: SGHTA, FQGTGA. Trimming cost V 2 bases and J 2 bases; bases outside gene matches: 6. This CDR3 is 15 amino acids long. Comment on this clonotype: Its antigen is as yet unknown.

Overall study findings and caveats: Reportedly, only several hundred clones from non-depleted graft cells drove alpha-beta T-cell counts at about two months.

Preparing the TCRbeta library involved the use of unique molecular identifiers. TCRdb reanalysed the PCR reads using MiXCR and keeps one entry per CDR3 protein. Altogether fewer than 1 million distinct CDR3 sequences are present, under 20% being singletons, with the ten largest covering approximately 5%. The specimen comprised PBMCs, mostly from graft donor cells, sampled 360 days after TCRalphabeta/CD19-depleted stem cell transplant. This receptor was identified in a male patient younger than 18 who had a stem cell transplant for acute lymphoblastic leukemia, so the T cells may come from the graft donor. The chain uses TRBV7-3 and TRBJ2-7; TRBD2 matches at 7 bases. As DNA, the CDR3 is TGTGCCAGCAGCTTATGGGTGCGGGGGACCTACGAGCAGTACTTC. Translating it yields CASSLWVRGTYEQYF.